These T cell receptor beta chains were read from a single sample in a study of early T cells in non-severe SARS-CoV-2 infection. TCRdb re-called the 5' RACE reads through MiXCR, storing one row per CDR3 protein. The data show approximately 65,000 distinct CDR3 sequences, 11% seen once. Sequencing was performed on whole blood. The source of these receptors is an adult who was a healthcare worker with PCR-confirmed SARS-CoV-2 infection or an uninfected control (not recorded which). CDR3s include the opening cysteine and the closing phenylalanine or tryptophan. The D gene is left open where the match is weak. Part of the rows lack a size; the others show once, few, many or a class for expanded clones.

v_gene	d_gene	j_gene	abundance	CDR3nt	CDR3aa
TRBV6-2/TRBV6-3	.	TRBJ2-3	few	TGTGCCAGCAGTATTACCCTGAAGCAGTATTTT	CASSITLKQYF
TRBV9	TRBD1	TRBJ2-7	.	TGTGCCAGCAGCGCAAGGGGACAGGGGGGCGAGCAGTACTTC	CASSARGQGGEQYF
TRBV5-4	TRBD1	TRBJ2-1	few	TGTGCCAGCAGCTTGACGGGACAGGTCAATGAGCAGTTCTTC	CASSLTGQVNEQFF
TRBV5-5	TRBD1	TRBJ2-1	few	TGTGCCAGCAGCTTGGCCAAGAGGGACAGTAATGAGCAGTTCTTC	CASSLAKRDSNEQFF
TRBV28	TRBD1	TRBJ2-7	many	TGTGCCAGCAGCGACAGGGATAATCGCGAGCAGTACTTC	CASSDRDNREQYF
TRBV29-1	.	TRBJ2-2	few	TGCAGCGTTGAGGGGGAGTCCCCCCCGAGCACCGGGGAGCTGTTTTTT	CSVEGESPPSTGELFF
TRBV6-1	.	TRBJ2-1	many	TGTGCCAGCAGTGAGCCCCATGGAGATCCTAGCGTACCTGAGCAGTTCTTC	CASSEPHGDPSVPEQFF
TRBV3-1	TRBD1	TRBJ1-5	.	TGTGCCAGCGCTTTCGGACAGGGAAAGGGACAGCCCCAGCATTTT	CASAFGQGKGQPQHF
TRBV9	.	TRBJ2-3	.	TGTGCCAGCAGCGTGGCCAGCTTCAACCTAGATACGCAGTATTTT	CASSVASFNLDTQYF
TRBV7-2	TRBD2	TRBJ2-1	many	TGTGCCAGCTCACTAACGGGAGGGCCGCCGTTCTTC	CASSLTGGPPFF